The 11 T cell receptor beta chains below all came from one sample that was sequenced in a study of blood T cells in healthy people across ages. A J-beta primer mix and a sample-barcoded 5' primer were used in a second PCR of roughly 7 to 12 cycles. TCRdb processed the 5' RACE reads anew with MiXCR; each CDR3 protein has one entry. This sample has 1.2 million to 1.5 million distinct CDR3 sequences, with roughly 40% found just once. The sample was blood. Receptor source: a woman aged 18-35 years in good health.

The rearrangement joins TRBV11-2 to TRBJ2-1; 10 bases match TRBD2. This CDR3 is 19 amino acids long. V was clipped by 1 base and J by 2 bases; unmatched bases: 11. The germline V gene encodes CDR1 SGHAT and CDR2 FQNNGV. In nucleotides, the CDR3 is TGTGCCAGCAGCTTAGCTAGCGGGGGCCTCTCTTTGACCTACAATGAGCAGTTCTTC. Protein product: CASSLASGGLSLTYNEQFF.

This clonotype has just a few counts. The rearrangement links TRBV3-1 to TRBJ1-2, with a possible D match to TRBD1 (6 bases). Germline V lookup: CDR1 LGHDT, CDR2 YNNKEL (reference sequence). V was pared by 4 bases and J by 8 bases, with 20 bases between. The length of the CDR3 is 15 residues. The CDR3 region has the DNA TGTGCCAGCAGCCCACAGGCGGGGGCGTCACGAGGCTACACCTTC. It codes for CASSPQAGASRGYTF.

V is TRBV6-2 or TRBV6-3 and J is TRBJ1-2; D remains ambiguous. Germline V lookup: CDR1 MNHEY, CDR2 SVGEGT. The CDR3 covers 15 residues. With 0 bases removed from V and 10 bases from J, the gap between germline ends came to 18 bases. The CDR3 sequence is CASSYSSRPTLDYTF. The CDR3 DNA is TGTGCCAGCAGTTACTCTTCTCGACCGACACTAGACTACACCTTC.

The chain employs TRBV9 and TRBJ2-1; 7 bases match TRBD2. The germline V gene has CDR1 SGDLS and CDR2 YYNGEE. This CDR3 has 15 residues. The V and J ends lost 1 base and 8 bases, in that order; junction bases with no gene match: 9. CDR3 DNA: TGTGCCAGCAGCGTAAGCGGGGCGCCGGGGGATGAGCAGTTCTTC. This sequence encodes CASSVSGAPGDEQFF.

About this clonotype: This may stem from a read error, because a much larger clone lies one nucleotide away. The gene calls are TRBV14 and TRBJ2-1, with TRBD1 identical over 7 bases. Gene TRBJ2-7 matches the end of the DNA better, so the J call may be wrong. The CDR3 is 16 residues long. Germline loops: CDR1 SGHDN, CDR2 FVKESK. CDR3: CASSVGGSFSYNEQYF. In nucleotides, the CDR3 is TGTGCCAGCAGCGTAGGGGGCAGCTTCTCCTACAATGAGCAGTACTTC.

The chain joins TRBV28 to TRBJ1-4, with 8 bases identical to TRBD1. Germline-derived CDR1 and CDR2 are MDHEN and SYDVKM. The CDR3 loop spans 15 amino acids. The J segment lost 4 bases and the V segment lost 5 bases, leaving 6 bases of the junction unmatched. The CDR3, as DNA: TGTGCCAGCAGTGGACGGACAGGGAATAATGAAAAACTGTTTTTT. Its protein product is CASSGRTGNNEKLFF.

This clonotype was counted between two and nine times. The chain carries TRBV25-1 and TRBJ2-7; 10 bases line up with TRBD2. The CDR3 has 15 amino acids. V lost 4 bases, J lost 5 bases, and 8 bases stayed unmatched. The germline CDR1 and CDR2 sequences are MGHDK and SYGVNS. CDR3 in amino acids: CASSGYLAGVDEQYF. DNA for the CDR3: TGTGCCAGCAGTGGATACCTAGCGGGAGTAGACGAGCAGTACTTC.

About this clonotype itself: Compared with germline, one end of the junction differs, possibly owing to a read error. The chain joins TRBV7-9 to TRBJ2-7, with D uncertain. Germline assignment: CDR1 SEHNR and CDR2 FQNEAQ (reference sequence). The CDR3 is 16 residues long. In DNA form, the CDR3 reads TGTGCCAGCAGCTTTGGCTTTGGACGGATCTCCGACGAGCAGTACTTC. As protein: CASSFGFGRISDEQYF.

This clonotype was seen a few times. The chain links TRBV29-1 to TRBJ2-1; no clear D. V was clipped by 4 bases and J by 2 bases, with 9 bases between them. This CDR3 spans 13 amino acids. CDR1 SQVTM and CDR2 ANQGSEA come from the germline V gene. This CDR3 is CSVVPKTYNEQFF. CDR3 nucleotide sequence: TGCAGCGTTGTCCCGAAAACCTACAATGAGCAGTTCTTC.

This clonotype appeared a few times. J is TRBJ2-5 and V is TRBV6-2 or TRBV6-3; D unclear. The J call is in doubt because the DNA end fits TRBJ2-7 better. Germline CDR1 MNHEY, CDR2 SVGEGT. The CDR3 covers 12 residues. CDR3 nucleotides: TGTGCCAGCAGCCACTCATCGGCCGAGCAGTACTTC. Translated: CASSHSSAEQYF.

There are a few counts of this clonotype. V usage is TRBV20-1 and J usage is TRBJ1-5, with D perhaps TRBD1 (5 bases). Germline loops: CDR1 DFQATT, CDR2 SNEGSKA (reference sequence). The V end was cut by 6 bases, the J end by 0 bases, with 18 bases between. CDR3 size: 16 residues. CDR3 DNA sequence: TGCAGTGCCACCCAGGGACTTTCTTTTAGCAATCAGCCCCAGCATTTT. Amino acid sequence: CSATQGLSFSNQPQHF.